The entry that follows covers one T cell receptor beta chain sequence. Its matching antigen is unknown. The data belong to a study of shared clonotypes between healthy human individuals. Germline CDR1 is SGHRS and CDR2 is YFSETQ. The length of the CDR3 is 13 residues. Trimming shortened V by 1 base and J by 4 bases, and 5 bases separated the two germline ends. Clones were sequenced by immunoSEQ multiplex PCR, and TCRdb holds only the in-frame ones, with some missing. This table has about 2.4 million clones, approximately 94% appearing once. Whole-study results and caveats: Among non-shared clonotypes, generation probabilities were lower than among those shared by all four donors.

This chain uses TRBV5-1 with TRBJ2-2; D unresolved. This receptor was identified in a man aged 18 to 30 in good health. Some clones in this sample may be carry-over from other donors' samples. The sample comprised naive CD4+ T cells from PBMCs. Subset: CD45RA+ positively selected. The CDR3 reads CASSLSSTGELFF. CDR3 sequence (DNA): TGCGCCAGCAGCTTGAGCTCCACCGGGGAGCTGTTTTTT.